This TCR beta chain appears in the sequencing data of a study of blood T cell repertoires in COVID-19. V gave up 5 bases and J gave up 4 bases; unmatched junction bases: 4. The CDR3 extends over 14 amino acids. Germline CDR1 and CDR2: MNHEY and SMNVEV (reference sequence). Generated by immunoSEQ multiplex PCR, the TCRdb table keeps only in-frame clones and is missing some. There are about 170,000 clones in the sample; approximately 79% occur only once, and under 9% lies in the top ten. The sequenced sample consisted of peripheral blood. This rearrangement joins TRBV27 to TRBJ1-5; 8 bases are a match to TRBD1. This sequence originates from a woman in her thirties or forties with COVID-19, enrolled during active disease. CDR3 residues: CASSKGQVNQPQHF. As DNA, the CDR3 is TGTGCCAGCAGTAAGGGACAGGTGAATCAGCCCCAGCATTTT.